The clone carrying this TCR beta chain has ten or more counts. Its specificity is not known. The source of the sample is a study of response to subunit inactivated influenza vaccine. One entry per CDR3 protein, called by TCRdb with MiXCR from the RT-PCR reads. The sample holds fewer than 550,000 distinct CDR3 sequences, 25% seen once. This CDR3 is built from 16 residues. The V end was cut by 3 bases, the J end by 1 base, with 12 bases between. Study-wide results and caveats: Each seasonal influenza vaccination recruits few new T cells, the authors suggested.

The sample consisted of CD4+ T cells sorted from PBMCs, taken roughly 5 days after vaccination. This chain connects TRBV12-3 or TRBV12-4 to TRBJ2-2; no definite D call. This receptor was taken from a man aged 50-60 years who received an inactivated influenza vaccine. Here the CDR3 reads CASSFSRAENTGELFF. The CDR3 region has the DNA TGTGCCAGCAGTTTCAGTAGGGCGGAGAACACCGGGGAGCTGTTTTTT.